Listed below are T cell receptor beta chains from one sample, sequenced in a study of blood T cell repertoires in COVID-19. Clones were read by immunoSEQ multiplex PCR, and TCRdb kept only the in-frame ones, dropping some. The sample has about 270,000 clones; 88% are singletons. What was sequenced was peripheral blood. Every receptor here comes from a man in his 60s who had recovered from COVID-19. Each CDR3 is given with its conserved first and last residue. Fields, in order: V gene, J gene, clone size, CDR3 length, D gene, CDR3 DNA, CDR3 protein. D genes are given only for firm matches. Not all rows give a size; the values are once, few, many and, for expanded clones, a class.

v_call: TRBV7-3
j_call: TRBJ2-1
clone_size: NA
cdr3_length: 15
d_call: TRBD2
cdr3_nt: TGTGCCAGCAGCCTCCTAGCGGGGGGACTCAATGAGCAGTTCTTC
cdr3_aa: CASSLLAGGLNEQFF

v_call: TRBV5-1
j_call: TRBJ2-7
clone_size: NA
cdr3_length: 16
d_call: TRBD1
cdr3_nt: TGCGCCAGCAGCTTAACCCCGGGACAGGGGTTTAACGAGCAGTACTTC
cdr3_aa: CASSLTPGQGFNEQYF

v_call: TRBV7-9
j_call: TRBJ1-6
clone_size: NA
cdr3_length: 15
d_call: TRBD1
cdr3_nt: TGTGCCAGCAGAGGACAGGGGGCGAGTAATTCACCCCTCCACTTT
cdr3_aa: CASRGQGASNSPLHF

v_call: TRBV5-1
j_call: TRBJ2-3
clone_size: NA
cdr3_length: 13
d_call: NA
cdr3_nt: TGCGCCAGCAGCGTACAGGGAACAGATACGCAGTATTTT
cdr3_aa: CASSVQGTDTQYF

v_call: TRBV3-1/TRBV3-2
j_call: TRBJ2-5
clone_size: NA
cdr3_length: 13
d_call: NA
cdr3_nt: TGTGCCAGCAGCTCAGGGCTCCAGGAGACCCAGTACTTC
cdr3_aa: CASSSGLQETQYF

v_call: TRBV10-3
j_call: TRBJ1-1
clone_size: NA
cdr3_length: 13
d_call: NA
cdr3_nt: TGTGCCATCAGTGAGTCTGGAGGCACTGAAGCTTTCTTT
cdr3_aa: CAISESGGTEAFF

v_call: TRBV10-2
j_call: TRBJ2-1
clone_size: NA
cdr3_length: 15
d_call: TRBD2
cdr3_nt: TGCGCCAGCAGTTGGCGGGGGGGCCACGGCAATGAGCAGTTCTTC
cdr3_aa: CASSWRGGHGNEQFF

v_call: TRBV30
j_call: TRBJ1-2
clone_size: NA
cdr3_length: 14
d_call: NA
cdr3_nt: TGTGCCTGGAGTGCCCGGGGGAGAGGATATGGCTACACCTTC
cdr3_aa: CAWSARGRGYGYTF

v_call: TRBV14
j_call: TRBJ1-2
clone_size: NA
cdr3_length: 15
d_call: TRBD1
cdr3_nt: TGTGCCAGCAGCCAAGGAGCCGGGACAGCCTATGGCTACACCTTC
cdr3_aa: CASSQGAGTAYGYTF

v_call: TRBV6-5
j_call: TRBJ1-6
clone_size: NA
cdr3_length: 16
d_call: NA
cdr3_nt: TGTGCCAGCAGTTACTCCCCGAGGCCCTGGGATTCACCCCTCCACTTT
cdr3_aa: CASSYSPRPWDSPLHF

v_call: TRBV5-1
j_call: TRBJ1-4
clone_size: NA
cdr3_length: 20
d_call: NA
cdr3_nt: TGCGCCAGCAGCCCCCGGGTGACCCGGGACTTCATCAGGTCGGAAGAAAAACTGTTTTTT
cdr3_aa: CASSPRVTRDFIRSEEKLFF

v_call: TRBV30
j_call: TRBJ1-5
clone_size: NA
cdr3_length: 13
d_call: NA
cdr3_nt: TGTGCCTGGAGAGCGCAGGGGAATCAGCCCCAGCATTTT
cdr3_aa: CAWRAQGNQPQHF

v_call: TRBV19
j_call: TRBJ2-3
clone_size: NA
cdr3_length: 16
d_call: TRBD2
cdr3_nt: TGTGCCAGTCGACTAGCGGGGGTCTCTCGGACAGATACGCAGTATTTT
cdr3_aa: CASRLAGVSRTDTQYF

v_call: TRBV12-3/TRBV12-4
j_call: TRBJ1-2
clone_size: NA
cdr3_length: 13
d_call: NA
cdr3_nt: TGTGCCAGCAGTGACAACAGGGTCTATGGCTACACCTTC
cdr3_aa: CASSDNRVYGYTF

v_call: TRBV9
j_call: TRBJ1-1
clone_size: few
cdr3_length: 13
d_call: NA
cdr3_nt: TGTGCCAGCAGCGACATACAGGGAAAAGGAGCTTTCTTT
cdr3_aa: CASSDIQGKGAFF

v_call: TRBV5-8
j_call: TRBJ2-7
clone_size: NA
cdr3_length: 11
d_call: NA
cdr3_nt: TGTGCCAGCCTCCTAATTTACGAGCAGTACTTC
cdr3_aa: CASLLIYEQYF

v_call: TRBV27
j_call: TRBJ1-6
clone_size: NA
cdr3_length: 15
d_call: TRBD1
cdr3_nt: TGTGCCAGCAGTAGGGGACAGGACTATAATTCACCCCTCCACTTT
cdr3_aa: CASSRGQDYNSPLHF

v_call: TRBV25-1
j_call: TRBJ2-4
clone_size: NA
cdr3_length: 16
d_call: NA
cdr3_nt: TGTGCCAGCAGTGACCGACAGTTGCTAGCCAAAAACATTCAGTACTTC
cdr3_aa: CASSDRQLLAKNIQYF

v_call: TRBV23-1
j_call: TRBJ2-7
clone_size: NA
cdr3_length: 14
d_call: NA
cdr3_nt: TGCGCCAGCAGTCGGGTGAACGGGATCTACGAGCAGTACTTC
cdr3_aa: CASSRVNGIYEQYF

v_call: TRBV5-4
j_call: TRBJ2-1
clone_size: NA
cdr3_length: 15
d_call: TRBD2
cdr3_nt: TGTGCCAGCAGCTTGGAGCAGCGGGGGGGCCAAGGGCAGTTCTTC
cdr3_aa: CASSLEQRGGQGQFF

v_call: TRBV2
j_call: TRBJ2-3
clone_size: NA
cdr3_length: 15
d_call: TRBD2
cdr3_nt: TGTGCCAGCAGGACGGGCGGGGGATCCGGTGATACGCAGTATTTT
cdr3_aa: CASRTGGGSGDTQYF

v_call: TRBV5-3
j_call: TRBJ2-3
clone_size: NA
cdr3_length: 18
d_call: TRBD1
cdr3_nt: TGTGCCAGAAGCTTGGGACTTGTTGACAGGGAAGGCACAGATACGCAGTATTTT
cdr3_aa: CARSLGLVDREGTDTQYF

v_call: TRBV6-2/TRBV6-3
j_call: TRBJ2-2
clone_size: NA
cdr3_length: 16
d_call: TRBD2
cdr3_nt: TGTGCCAGCAGTGCGGGGGGTAGCGGAAACACCGGGGAGCTGTTTTTT
cdr3_aa: CASSAGGSGNTGELFF

v_call: TRBV5-1
j_call: TRBJ2-1
clone_size: NA
cdr3_length: 15
d_call: TRBD2
cdr3_nt: TGCGCCAGCAGCCCGGGACTAGCGGGGGCAAATGAGCAGTTCTTC
cdr3_aa: CASSPGLAGANEQFF

v_call: TRBV13
j_call: TRBJ2-7
clone_size: NA
cdr3_length: 19
d_call: NA
cdr3_nt: TGTGCCAGCAGCTCATATCGGTTCAGAGGGGGGGCCGGAGGCTACGAGCAGTACTTC
cdr3_aa: CASSSYRFRGGAGGYEQYF

v_call: TRBV10-3
j_call: TRBJ2-7
clone_size: NA
cdr3_length: 14
d_call: TRBD1
cdr3_nt: TGTGCCATCAGGGATGGACAGGGGACTCACGAGCAGTACTTC
cdr3_aa: CAIRDGQGTHEQYF

v_call: TRBV7-8
j_call: TRBJ2-3
clone_size: NA
cdr3_length: 18
d_call: TRBD2
cdr3_nt: TGTGCCAGCAGCTTAAAAACGGCGGGGGGCCCTTGGGCAGATACGCAGTATTTT
cdr3_aa: CASSLKTAGGPWADTQYF

v_call: TRBV6-5
j_call: TRBJ2-3
clone_size: NA
cdr3_length: 11
d_call: NA
cdr3_nt: TGTGCCAGCAGGGGAGCAGATACGCAGTATTTT
cdr3_aa: CASRGADTQYF

v_call: TRBV7-9
j_call: TRBJ2-3
clone_size: NA
cdr3_length: 14
d_call: NA
cdr3_nt: TGTGCCAGCTCCCCTAGCGATGGCACAGATACGCAGTATTTT
cdr3_aa: CASSPSDGTDTQYF

v_call: TRBV14
j_call: TRBJ2-7
clone_size: NA
cdr3_length: 15
d_call: NA
cdr3_nt: TGTGCCAGCAGCCTGTTTCAGGGGAGCTCCTACGAGCAGTACTTC
cdr3_aa: CASSLFQGSSYEQYF

v_call: TRBV7-8
j_call: TRBJ1-1
clone_size: NA
cdr3_length: 14
d_call: NA
cdr3_nt: TGTGCCAGCAGCTTACGGTCGGGAGCGACTGAAGCTTTCTTT
cdr3_aa: CASSLRSGATEAFF

v_call: TRBV5-1
j_call: TRBJ1-1
clone_size: NA
cdr3_length: 15
d_call: NA
cdr3_nt: TGCGCCAGCAGCTTTCAGGCAGGGGTGAACACTGAAGCTTTCTTT
cdr3_aa: CASSFQAGVNTEAFF

v_call: TRBV24-1
j_call: TRBJ2-1
clone_size: once
cdr3_length: 15
d_call: TRBD1
cdr3_nt: TGTGCCACCAGTGATCCTCGGACAGGGGGCAATGAGCAGTTCTTC
cdr3_aa: CATSDPRTGGNEQFF

v_call: TRBV7-3
j_call: TRBJ2-1
clone_size: NA
cdr3_length: 15
d_call: TRBD1
cdr3_nt: TGTGCCAGCAGCTCGGGTGTAGGGACAGGGGGTGGGCAGTTCTTC
cdr3_aa: CASSSGVGTGGGQFF

v_call: TRBV5-1
j_call: TRBJ1-2
clone_size: NA
cdr3_length: 14
d_call: TRBD1
cdr3_nt: TGCGCCAGCAGCGTGGGACAGAGTAACTATGGCTACACCTTC
cdr3_aa: CASSVGQSNYGYTF

v_call: TRBV5-1
j_call: TRBJ2-2
clone_size: NA
cdr3_length: 14
d_call: TRBD1
cdr3_nt: TGCGCCAGCAGCTTGAACCTGGGACAGGGGGAGCTGTTTTTT
cdr3_aa: CASSLNLGQGELFF

v_call: TRBV6-5
j_call: TRBJ1-6
clone_size: NA
cdr3_length: 15
d_call: TRBD1
cdr3_nt: TGTGCCAGCAGTTTTGGGACAGGGGTTAATTCACCCCTCCACTTT
cdr3_aa: CASSFGTGVNSPLHF

v_call: TRBV19
j_call: TRBJ2-2
clone_size: NA
cdr3_length: 15
d_call: NA
cdr3_nt: TGTGCCAGTAGTCTAGGTGGCACGAACACCGGGGAGCTGTTTTTT
cdr3_aa: CASSLGGTNTGELFF

v_call: TRBV7-8
j_call: TRBJ2-1
clone_size: NA
cdr3_length: 14
d_call: NA
cdr3_nt: TGTGCCAGCAGCTCCCGGGGACAACAATGGGAGCAGTTCTTC
cdr3_aa: CASSSRGQQWEQFF

v_call: TRBV25-1
j_call: TRBJ2-4
clone_size: NA
cdr3_length: 12
d_call: NA
cdr3_nt: TGTGCCAGCTTTGGGCCTTCAAACATTCAGTACTTC
cdr3_aa: CASFGPSNIQYF

v_call: TRBV19
j_call: TRBJ1-1
clone_size: NA
cdr3_length: 13
d_call: NA
cdr3_nt: TGTGCCAGTAGTATGCAGTTGAACACTGAAGCTTTCTTT
cdr3_aa: CASSMQLNTEAFF

v_call: TRBV6-1
j_call: TRBJ1-2
clone_size: NA
cdr3_length: 16
d_call: TRBD1
cdr3_nt: TGTGCCAGCAGTGAAGAAGCGATACTCAGGGGGTATGGCTACACCTTC
cdr3_aa: CASSEEAILRGYGYTF

v_call: TRBV4-2
j_call: TRBJ1-6
clone_size: NA
cdr3_length: 17
d_call: TRBD1
cdr3_nt: TGTGCCAGCAGCCAAGAAGCGACAGGGAGTAATAATTCACCCCTCCACTTT
cdr3_aa: CASSQEATGSNNSPLHF

v_call: TRBV5-8
j_call: TRBJ1-2
clone_size: NA
cdr3_length: 15
d_call: TRBD1
cdr3_nt: TGTGCCAGCAGCTTCTCACAGGGGGTTAACTATGGCTACACCTTC
cdr3_aa: CASSFSQGVNYGYTF

v_call: TRBV7-2
j_call: TRBJ1-1
clone_size: NA
cdr3_length: 14
d_call: NA
cdr3_nt: TGTGCCAGCAGCTCCTACGGGCAGGGAACTGAAGCTTTCTTT
cdr3_aa: CASSSYGQGTEAFF

v_call: TRBV5-4
j_call: TRBJ2-7
clone_size: NA
cdr3_length: 17
d_call: NA
cdr3_nt: TGTGCCAGCAGCTTCAGCAAAGGGGACATTACCCCCTACGAGCAGTACTTC
cdr3_aa: CASSFSKGDITPYEQYF

v_call: TRBV6-5
j_call: TRBJ1-3
clone_size: NA
cdr3_length: 15
d_call: NA
cdr3_nt: TGTGCCAGCAGAACAGGGCTCGATGCCGGAAACACCATATATTTT
cdr3_aa: CASRTGLDAGNTIYF

v_call: TRBV27
j_call: TRBJ2-7
clone_size: NA
cdr3_length: 15
d_call: TRBD2
cdr3_nt: TGTGCCAGCGCCCGACTAGCGGGAGGGAATTACGAGCAGTACTTC
cdr3_aa: CASARLAGGNYEQYF

v_call: TRBV12-3/TRBV12-4
j_call: TRBJ2-2
clone_size: NA
cdr3_length: 13
d_call: NA
cdr3_nt: TGTGCCAGCAGTTTAGGACTTCACGGGGAGCTGTTTTTT
cdr3_aa: CASSLGLHGELFF

v_call: TRBV11-2
j_call: TRBJ1-4
clone_size: NA
cdr3_length: 14
d_call: NA
cdr3_nt: TGTGCCAGCCGCGTTACTCCAACTAATGAAAAACTGTTTTTT
cdr3_aa: CASRVTPTNEKLFF

v_call: TRBV18
j_call: TRBJ1-5
clone_size: NA
cdr3_length: 17
d_call: NA
cdr3_nt: TGTGCCAGCTCACCAAGGGAGGGATCAATAGGCAATCAGCCCCAGCATTTT
cdr3_aa: CASSPREGSIGNQPQHF

v_call: TRBV29-1
j_call: TRBJ1-1
clone_size: NA
cdr3_length: 17
d_call: NA
cdr3_nt: TGCAGCGTTGACCCAACAGGAACCAAGTCCTTGAACACTGAAGCTTTCTTT
cdr3_aa: CSVDPTGTKSLNTEAFF

v_call: TRBV5-4
j_call: TRBJ2-2
clone_size: NA
cdr3_length: 17
d_call: TRBD1
cdr3_nt: TGTGCCAGCAGCTACCCAGGGACAGGGTTAAACACCGGGGAGCTGTTTTTT
cdr3_aa: CASSYPGTGLNTGELFF

v_call: TRBV4-1
j_call: TRBJ1-2
clone_size: once
cdr3_length: 17
d_call: TRBD1
cdr3_nt: TGCGCCAGCAGAACAACCCCGGCGACAGGGCTTAACTATGGCTACACCTTC
cdr3_aa: CASRTTPATGLNYGYTF

v_call: TRBV24-1
j_call: TRBJ2-5
clone_size: NA
cdr3_length: 17
d_call: NA
cdr3_nt: TGTGCCACCAGTGAGATGCGGGGTATGGGGCTTCAAGAGACCCAGTACTTC
cdr3_aa: CATSEMRGMGLQETQYF

v_call: TRBV7-7
j_call: TRBJ2-5
clone_size: NA
cdr3_length: 15
d_call: NA
cdr3_nt: TGTGCTAGCAGCTTAGTATCGTCAGCGCAAGAGACCCAGTACTTC
cdr3_aa: CASSLVSSAQETQYF

v_call: TRBV5-1
j_call: TRBJ1-2
clone_size: NA
cdr3_length: 15
d_call: TRBD1
cdr3_nt: TGCGCCAGCAGCCGATTGGGGACAGGGGTTCCTGGCTACACCTTC
cdr3_aa: CASSRLGTGVPGYTF

v_call: TRBV6-5
j_call: TRBJ1-1
clone_size: NA
cdr3_length: 13
d_call: NA
cdr3_nt: TGTGCCAGCACCCAGGGAATGAACACTGAAGCTTTCTTT
cdr3_aa: CASTQGMNTEAFF

v_call: TRBV5-8
j_call: TRBJ1-5
clone_size: few
cdr3_length: 17
d_call: NA
cdr3_nt: TGTGCCAGCAGCTTGACAGGTTCCTGGGGGGGCAATCAGCCCCAGCATTTT
cdr3_aa: CASSLTGSWGGNQPQHF